This TCR beta chain was sequenced in a study of shared clonotypes between healthy human individuals. The material for each subset, its genomic DNA, was split evenly across several immunoSEQ plates. Assay used: immunoSEQ multiplex PCR; TCRdb lists only in-frame clones, some missing. The sample records over 850,000 clones, 75% to 85% being singletons. The sequence derives from a man younger than 35 in good health. Some clones in this sample may be carry-over from other donors' samples. The material sequenced was memory CD4+ T cells from PBMCs. Subset here: CD45RA-negative fraction.

CDR3 loop: CASSSRWTNYEQYF. The CDR3 DNA follows: TGTGCCAGCAGCTCAAGGTGGACCAACTACGAGCAGTACTTC. The chain has TRBV11-2 and TRBJ2-7, with D unclear. CDR1 is SGHAT and CDR2 is FQNNGV in the germline V gene. The length of the CDR3 is 14 residues. V lost 4 bases and J lost 3, with 13 bases in between. The full variable domain, rest sourced from reference TRBV11-2 and TRBJ2-7, is EAGVAQSPRYKIIEKRQSVAFWCNPISGHATLYWYQQILGQGPKLLIQFQNNGVVDDSQLPKDRFSAERLKGVDSTLKIQPAKLEDSAVYLCASSSRWTNYEQYFGPGTRLTVT.